Below are 27 T cell receptor beta chains sequenced from a single sample in a study of post-analysis software for immune sequencing data. Study results and limitations: Five TRBV segments were significantly more frequent in patients than in controls. TRBV5-6, TRBV5-1 and TRBV20-1 were among these segments.

These receptors' antigens are unknown. Carried by the TCR beta cDNA libraries were unique molecular identifiers. Using its own MiXCR run on the PCR reads, TCRdb lists one record per CDR3 protein. The sample includes about half a million distinct CDR3 sequences, less than 45% of them seen just once. The specimen sequenced was blood. The receptors come from a girl aged 10-17 years with multiple sclerosis.

This chain links TRBV25-1 with TRBJ2-2, with 11 bases lining up with TRBD1. The CDR3 consists of 15 residues. Germline V gene sequence: CDR1 MGHDK, CDR2 SYGVNS. The J segment lost 7 bases and the V segment lost 2 bases, leaving 3 bases of the junction unmatched. The CDR3 DNA reads TGTGCCAGCAGTGAAGGACAGGGGGCAATCGGGGAGCTGTTTTTT. Translation: CASSEGQGAIGELFF. Full variable domain (missing parts from reference TRBV25-1 and TRBJ2-2): EADIYQTPRYLVIGTGKKITLECSQTMGHDKMYWYQQDPGMELHLIHYSYGVNSTEKGDLSSESTVSRIRTEHFPLTLESARPSHTSQYLCASSEGQGAIGELFFGEGSRLTVL.

CDR3 loop: CASSLGDRYQETQYF. The CDR3 nucleotides are TGTGCCAGCAGCTTAGGGGACAGGTACCAAGAGACCCAGTACTTC. This chain connects TRBV7-9 to TRBJ2-5; TRBD1 agrees at 8 bases. J was trimmed by 0 bases and V by 1 base; bases with no gene match: 1. The CDR3 is 15 residues long. Germline V gives CDR1 SEHNR, CDR2 FQNEAQ (reference sequence).

This chain connects TRBV7-9 to TRBJ2-7; 7 nucleotides align to TRBD1. J was trimmed by 4 bases and V by 5 bases; bases with no gene match: 11. The CDR3 is made up of 15 amino acids. The germline V gene encodes CDR1 SEHNR and CDR2 FQNEAQ (reference sequence). This chain's CDR3 is CASSPEQGPAYEQYF. The DNA of the CDR3 is TGTGCCAGCAGCCCAGAACAGGGGCCGGCGTACGAGCAGTACTTC.

The rearrangement joins TRBV12-3 or TRBV12-4 to TRBJ1-1; D remains ambiguous. The CDR3 covers 15 residues. Between the trimmed V and J ends, which lost 4 bases and 0 bases, there was a span of 12 bases. CDR3 in DNA: TGTGCCAGCAGTTCAAGGACGGATATGAACACTGAAGCTTTCTTT. Protein: CASSSRTDMNTEAFF.

This clonotype was observed a handful of times. The chain links TRBV10-3 to TRBJ2-4, with D possibly called TRBD1 or TRBD2 (5 bases each). Germline V gene sequence: CDR1 ENHRY, CDR2 SYGVKD. CDR3 size: 14 residues. The germline V and J ends were trimmed by 4 bases and 13 bases, with 20 bases remaining between them. CDR3: CAISGRRPIGDQYF. The CDR3 coding sequence is TGTGCCATCAGTGGGCGGAGGCCCATCGGGGACCAGTACTTC.

Concerning this clonotype itself: Germline and junction disagree at one end, which may indicate a read error. The rearrangement uses TRBV20-1 and TRBJ2-7; TRBD1 is a possible D gene (5 bases). The CDR3 runs to 13 residues. Germline V gene sequence: CDR1 DFQATT, CDR2 SNEGSKA (reference sequence). The CDR3 DNA sequence: TGCAGTTCTAGACAGCCAACAAGTCGGGAGCAGTACTTC. As protein: CSSRQPTSREQYF.

This sequence joins TRBV7-9 and TRBJ2-3, with 7 bases lining up with TRBD2. Germline V gene sequence: CDR1 SEHNR, CDR2 FQNEAQ (reference sequence). CDR3 length: 16 amino acids. Trimming removed 5 bases from V and 0 bases from J; junction bases left unmatched: 8. CDR3 protein: CASSPRLAASTDTQYF. The CDR3 DNA is TGTGCCAGCAGCCCAAGACTAGCCGCTAGCACAGATACGCAGTATTTT.

V gene TRBV3-1 combines with J gene TRBJ2-5; 8 bases match TRBD2. V was clipped by 0 bases and J by 5 bases; unmatched bases: 2. The CDR3 loop spans 14 amino acids. The germline CDR1 and CDR2 sequences are LGHDT and YNNKEL (reference sequence). Here the CDR3 reads CASSQEREVETQYF. The CDR3 region has the DNA TGTGCCAGCAGCCAAGAGCGGGAGGTGGAGACCCAGTACTTC.

The chain joins TRBV10-2 to TRBJ2-1; D gene unclear. V dropped 8 bases and J dropped 5 bases, with 16 bases sitting between them. The CDR3 totals 14 residues. The germline CDR1 and CDR2 sequences are WSHSY and SAAADI. CDR3 amino acids: CASRISSGNNEQFF. DNA of the CDR3: TGCGCCAGCCGAATATCGAGTGGGAACAATGAGCAGTTCTTC.

This clonotype was detected only a few times. V is TRBV20-1 and J is TRBJ2-1, with 9 bases that match TRBD2. J lost 5 bases, V lost 1 base, and 6 bases had no gene match. This CDR3 has 15 residues. Germline CDR1 and CDR2: DFQATT and SNEGSKA (reference sequence). CDR3 sequence reads: CSARVASGMNNEQFF. As DNA, the CDR3 is TGCAGTGCTAGAGTGGCTAGCGGGATGAACAATGAGCAGTTCTTC.

This clonotype was recorded a few times. V and J are TRBV28 and TRBJ2-5, with D maybe TRBD2 (6 bases). The end of the DNA fits TRBJ2-7 better, so the J call may be wrong. Germline V gene lookup returns CDR1 MDHEN and CDR2 SYDVKM. The CDR3 sequence is 16 residues long. The CDR3 reads CASSLSPGTVGGEQYF. CDR3 sequence (DNA): TGTGCCAGCAGTCTATCCCCCGGGACCGTGGGGGGCGAGCAGTACTTC.

The CDR3 coding sequence is TGTGCCAGCTCACCACCCACCATTGGACAGCGAGACTACTATGGCTACACCTTC. Protein product: CASSPPTIGQRDYYGYTF. The chain has TRBV18 and TRBJ1-2; tentative D call: TRBD1 (6 bases). The germline V and J ends were trimmed by 0 bases and 3 bases, with 20 bases remaining between them. Germline CDR1 reads KGHSH; CDR2 reads LQKENI. The CDR3 contains 18 residues. Based on the CDR3 plus reference TRBV18 and TRBJ1-2, the full variable domain is NAGVMQNPRHLVRRRGQEARLRCSPMKGHSHVYWYRQLPEEGLKFMVYLQKENIIDESGMPKERFSAEFPKEGPSILRIQQVVRGDSAAYFCASSPPTIGQRDYYGYTFGSGTRLTVV.

This rearrangement joins TRBV4-2 to TRBJ2-1, with D perhaps matching TRBD2 (6 bases). The germline CDR1 and CDR2 sequences are LGHNA and YNFKEQ. Trimming removed 0 bases from V and 6 bases from J, with 12 bases in between. The CDR3 contains 15 residues. The CDR3 is CASSQDRGIANEQFF. The CDR3 DNA reads as TGTGCCAGCAGCCAAGATCGGGGGATCGCCAATGAGCAGTTCTTC.

This clonotype was observed once. This sequence joins TRBV28 and TRBJ2-2, with TRBD1 identical over 10 bases. Germline loops: CDR1 MDHEN, CDR2 SYDVKM. V lost 5 bases to trimming and J lost 7 bases; unmatched junction nucleotides: 7. The CDR3 extends over 15 amino acids. The DNA of the CDR3 is TGTGCCAGCAGTCCGGGACAGGGGAATAGCGGGGAGCTGTTTTTT. It translates to CASSPGQGNSGELFF. Using reference TRBV28 and TRBJ2-2 for the parts outside the CDR3, the full variable domain is DVKVTQSSRYLVKRTGEKVFLECVQDMDHENMFWYRQDPGLGLRLIYFSYDVKMKEKGDIPEGYSVSREKKERFSLILESASTNQTSMYLCASSPGQGNSGELFFGEGSRLTVL.

The chain combines TRBV12-3 or TRBV12-4 with TRBJ2-4; the D gene is possibly TRBD2 (5 bases). The CDR3 consists of 13 residues. Trimming shortened V by 0 bases and J by 9 bases, and 9 bases separated the two germline ends. The CDR3 here is CASSLAGDIIQYF. CDR3 DNA sequence: TGTGCCAGCAGTTTAGCGGGAGATATCATTCAGTACTTC.

The chain employs TRBV7-2 and TRBJ2-7, with 9 bases that match TRBD1. Unmatched junction bases numbered 5, after V lost 4 bases and J lost 4 bases. Germline loops: CDR1 SGHTA, CDR2 FQGNSA. This CDR3 has 14 amino acids. The CDR3 here is CASSSPDRGYEQYF. DNA of the CDR3: TGTGCCAGCAGCTCCCCTGACAGGGGGTACGAGCAGTACTTC.

This clonotype was counted between two and nine times. The chain links TRBV6-1 to TRBJ1-1; unclear D gene. The V and J ends lost 0 bases and 7 bases respectively, with 15 bases between them. The CDR3 totals 15 residues. Germline-derived CDR1 and CDR2 are MNHNS and SASEGT. CDR3 residues: CASSEAPGLTNEAFF. CDR3 nucleotide sequence: TGTGCCAGCAGTGAAGCCCCAGGACTTACTAATGAAGCTTTCTTT.

This clonotype was observed a handful of times. The V gene is TRBV15, the J gene TRBJ1-5, with unresolved D. Germline CDR1 is LNHNV and CDR2 is YYDKDF (reference sequence). The CDR3 loop spans 14 amino acids. Between the trimmed V and J ends, which lost 0 bases and 6 bases, there was a span of 9 bases. CDR3 loop: CATSRDRGIQPQHF. CDR3 in DNA: TGTGCCACCAGCAGAGATCGAGGGATTCAGCCCCAGCATTTT.

This clonotype was recorded a few times. The chain is built from TRBV20-1 and TRBJ2-5; 9 bases align to TRBD2. Germline V CDR1 and CDR2: DFQATT, SNEGSKA (reference sequence). After removal of 2 bases from V and 3 bases from J, the junction contained 4 bases not matched to a gene. The CDR3 has 14 residues. The CDR3 region has the DNA TGCAGTGCTAGACGCGGGAGGGCAGAAGAGACCCAGTACTTC. It codes for CSARRGRAEETQYF.

This clonotype occurred once. One end of the junction varies from germline; a read error may be responsible. The chain uses TRBV5-1 and TRBJ1-4; D may be TRBD1 (6 bases). The CDR3 covers 14 residues. Per the germline V gene, CDR1 is SGHRS and CDR2 is YFSETQ. The CDR3 DNA is TGCGCCAGCAGCGACAGGCGAACTAATGAAAAACCGTTTTTT. As protein: CASSDRRTNEKPFF. The entire variable domain, with the rest obtained from reference TRBV5-1 and TRBJ1-4, is as follows: KAGVTQTPRYLIKTRGQQVTLSCSPISGHRSVSWYQQTPGQGLQFLFEYFSETQRNKGNFPGRFSGRQFSNSRSEMNVSTLELGDSALYLCASSDRRTNEKPFFGSGTQLSVL.

This clonotype came up a few times. CDR3 sequence: CASRGTLRGYEQYF. CDR3 in DNA: TGTGCCAGCAGGGGGACCCTCCGGGGCTACGAGCAGTACTTC. The chain links TRBV12-3 or TRBV12-4 to TRBJ2-7; D may be TRBD1 or TRBD2 (5 bases each). This CDR3 has 14 amino acids. V was shortened by 6 bases and J by 3 bases, with 15 bases between the two germline ends.

This clonotype occurred a few times. The chain links TRBV5-1 to TRBJ2-1; 9 positions match TRBD1. V shed 4 bases, J shed 6 bases, and the junction held 14 bases outside the gene matches. CDR1 SGHRS and CDR2 YFSETQ come from the germline V gene. The CDR3 covers 17 residues. CDR3 residues: CASSLLVGTGPLNEQFF. In DNA form, the CDR3 reads TGCGCCAGCAGCCTCCTCGTAGGGACAGGGCCCCTCAATGAGCAGTTCTTC.

Concerning this clonotype: The junction departs from germline at one end; a sequencing error may be responsible. The J gene is TRBJ1-1, the V gene TRBV18; TRBD1 agrees at 7 bases. Germline V lookup: CDR1 KGHSH, CDR2 LQKENI. The CDR3 contains 18 residues. In DNA, the CDR3 is TGCGCCAGCTCACCCTGGGGACAGAGAAAAACTTCGGAGGCTGAAGCTTTCTTT. The encoded protein is CASSPWGQRKTSEAEAFF.

Note on this clonotype: Germline is not matched at one junction end, which may reflect a read error. The rearrangement links TRBV10-3 to TRBJ2-7; D perhaps matches TRBD1 (6 bases). This CDR3 has 14 residues. Germline-derived CDR1 and CDR2 are ENHRY and SYGVKD. As DNA, the CDR3 is TGTGTCATCAGTGAACCCAGGGGTACCTACGAGCAGTACTTC. It is translated as CVISEPRGTYEQYF.

The rearrangement uses TRBV12-3 or TRBV12-4 and TRBJ2-1; D possibly corresponds to TRBD2 (7 bases). The CDR3 loop spans 14 amino acids. V lost 6 bases and J 3 bases, leaving 12 bases between the germline ends. The CDR3 protein is CASRGGADYNEQFF. CDR3 nucleotides: TGTGCCAGCAGGGGGGGGGCAGACTACAATGAGCAGTTCTTC.

Only a few counts were recorded for this clonotype. V is TRBV28 and J is TRBJ2-1; TRBD1 might be the D (6 bases). V lost 0 bases to trimming and J lost 4 bases, with 10 bases between them. Per germline, CDR1 MDHEN and CDR2 SYDVKM. The CDR3 consists of 15 residues. DNA of the CDR3: TGTGCCAGCAGTTTATGGAAGGGGGTATACAATGAGCAGTTCTTC. Amino acid sequence: CASSLWKGVYNEQFF.

This clonotype was found a few times. The chain joins TRBV10-3 to TRBJ2-7; 8 bases fit TRBD1. The CDR3 totals 13 residues. Losses at the gene ends were 11 bases for V and 4 bases for J; bases not matched to a gene: 10. Germline V gene sequence: CDR1 ENHRY, CDR2 SYGVKD. The CDR3 nucleotides read TGTGCCGCACAGAGGACAGGGCTGTACGAGCAGTACTTC. Its translation is CAAQRTGLYEQYF.